Below are 21 T cell receptor beta chains sequenced from a single sample in a study of OX40 agonist ivuxolimab in advanced cancers. The library was obtained by the immunoSEQ multiplex PCR assay. This is the immuneACCESS table as TCRdb keeps it, with only in-frame sequences that have V and J called. A part of the clones is gone; compared with another copy, unresolved V genes explain less than half, and the rest is unexplained. Here the sample has 75,000 to 90,000 clones; around 90% occur a single time. 8.4% of the sample lies in the top ten. Sequencing was performed on CD4+ or CD8+ T cells sorted from blood, taken in a trial of the OX40 agonist ivuxolimab. Receptor source: an adult with an advanced solid tumor such as melanoma, head and neck, liver or kidney cancer.

This sequence joins TRBV28 and TRBJ2-5; 9 bases agree with TRBD2. The CDR3 is 14 residues long. Germline CDR1 reads MDHEN; CDR2 reads SYDVKM. The junction had 4 bases not matched to a gene; V was cut back by 6 bases and J by 2 bases. The CDR3 region has the DNA TGTGCCAGCAGGTTAGCGGGGGCACAAGAGACCCAGTACTTC. It encodes CASRLAGAQETQYF.

The chain joins TRBV7-3 to TRBJ2-3; D uncertain. The CDR3 is 14 residues long. The V gene lost 5 bases and the J gene lost 0 bases, with 9 bases spanning the gap. Germline CDR1 reads SGHTA; CDR2 reads FQGTGA. CDR3 DNA: TGTGCCAGCAGCGATCTGGGGAGCACAGATACGCAGTATTTT. Protein product: CASSDLGSTDTQYF.

V gene TRBV28 combines with J gene TRBJ1-4; D perhaps matches TRBD1 (5 bases). Trimming took off 2 bases at V and 6 bases at J, with 13 bases between the two ends. CDR1 is MDHEN, CDR2 SYDVKM, per germline. The length of the CDR3 is 15 residues. In nucleotides, the CDR3 is TGTGCCAGCAGTTTAGCCGGGACGTATTATGAAAAACTGTTTTTT. Amino acid sequence: CASSLAGTYYEKLFF.

The chain uses TRBV9 and TRBJ2-1; D is unresolved. Per germline, CDR1 SGDLS and CDR2 YYNGEE. V gave up 4 bases and J gave up 1 base, with 3 bases separating them. This CDR3 has 12 residues. CDR3 coding DNA: TGTGCCAGCAGCCGGTCCTACAATGAGCAGTTCTTC. This codes for CASSRSYNEQFF.

This chain uses TRBV19 with TRBJ1-5, with D possibly being TRBD1 (5 bases). Germline V gene sequence: CDR1 LNHDA, CDR2 SQIVND (reference sequence). The V gene lost 1 base and the J gene lost 3 bases, with 10 bases spanning the gap. There are 15 residues in the CDR3. The CDR3 loop reads CASSIGGGSNQPQHF. DNA for the CDR3: TGTGCCAGTAGTATAGGTGGGGGGTCCAATCAGCCCCAGCATTTT.

CDR3 sequence: CASSLLAGGSSEQFF. CDR3 nucleotide sequence: TGTGCCAGCAGTTTACTGGCGGGGGGGTCTAGTGAGCAGTTCTTC. The chain is built from TRBV28 and TRBJ2-1, with 9 positions matching TRBD2. This CDR3 comprises 15 residues. The V segment lost 2 bases and the J segment 9 bases; nucleotides outside the gene matches: 8. Germline assignment: CDR1 MDHEN and CDR2 SYDVKM.

The rearrangement uses TRBV13 and TRBJ1-1; D remains ambiguous. V was pared by 1 base and J by 5 bases, with 8 bases between. CDR1 and CDR2 (germline): PRHDT, FYEKMQ (reference sequence). This CDR3 is 13 amino acids long. The chain's CDR3 is CASSLASGTEAFF. The DNA of the CDR3 is TGTGCCAGCAGCTTAGCTTCGGGAACTGAAGCTTTCTTT. Based on the CDR3 plus reference TRBV13 and TRBJ1-1, the full variable domain is AAGVIQSPRHLIKEKRETATLKCYPIPRHDTVYWYQQGPGQDPQFLISFYEKMQSDKGSIPDRFSAQQFSDYHSELNMSSLELGDSALYFCASSLASGTEAFFGQGTRLTVV.

This sequence joins TRBV5-1 and TRBJ2-1; maybe TRBD1 (6 bases). The V end lost 3 bases, the J end lost 5 bases, and 21 bases lay between the germline ends. Per the germline V gene, CDR1 is SGHRS and CDR2 is YFSETQ. This CDR3 has 17 residues. The CDR3 DNA reads as TGCGCCAGCAGCTACCAAGAATCCGGGACATGGCACAATGAGCAGTTCTTC. As protein: CASSYQESGTWHNEQFF.

The rearrangement links TRBV4-3 to TRBJ2-1, with TRBD1 matching over 10 bases. This CDR3 has 15 residues. V trimming: 3 bases; J trimming: 5 bases; junction bases outside the gene matches: 4. The germline gives CDR1 LGHNA, CDR2 YSLEER. CDR3: CASSQDRGWDNEQFF. CDR3 bases: TGCGCCAGCAGCCAGGACAGGGGGTGGGACAATGAGCAGTTCTTC.

The chain employs TRBV30 and TRBJ2-1, with D perhaps matching TRBD2 (6 bases). CDR1 and CDR2 (germline): GTSNPN, SVGIG (reference sequence). This CDR3 contains 16 residues. V lost 3 bases, J lost 5 bases, and 20 bases lay in between. Here the CDR3 reads CAWRIWDGGRHNEQFF. As DNA, the CDR3 is TGTGCCTGGAGAATTTGGGACGGAGGGCGGCACAATGAGCAGTTCTTC.

V usage is TRBV6-5 and J usage is TRBJ2-3; TRBD1 matches 7 bases. The CDR3 contains 14 residues. Germline values: CDR1 MNHEY, CDR2 SVGAGI. The V segment lost 5 bases and the J segment 2 bases; nucleotides outside the gene matches: 4. The CDR3 nucleotides read TGTGCCAGCAGTGTGACAGGGTACACAGATACGCAGTATTTT. Encoded protein: CASSVTGYTDTQYF.

This chain joins TRBV4-3 and TRBJ1-4; TRBD1 aligns across 8 bases. This CDR3 spans 14 amino acids. CDR1 and CDR2 (germline): LGHNA, YSLEER. J gave up 8 bases and V 4 bases, and 6 bases lay outside the gene matches. CDR3 sequence (DNA): TGCGCCAGCAGCCGCGACAGGGGTGGGGAAAAACTGTTTTTT. This sequence encodes CASSRDRGGEKLFF.

The chain links TRBV4-1 to TRBJ2-2, with no clear D. Germline CDR1 is MGHRA and CDR2 is YSYEKL. V was clipped by 0 bases and J by 9 bases, with 8 bases between them. The CDR3 consists of 13 residues. The CDR3 DNA reads as TGCGCCAGCAGCCAAGATCCCGGCCGGGAGCTGTTTTTT. Translated, it gives CASSQDPGRELFF.

V usage is TRBV27 and J usage is TRBJ1-2; 10 bases agree with TRBD1. This CDR3 region has 16 residues. With V trimmed by 2 bases and J by 5 bases, 8 bases remained unmatched. Looked up from germline, CDR1 is MNHEY and CDR2 is SMNVEV (reference sequence). The CDR3 is CASSLGPGQGTYGYTF. The CDR3 region has the DNA TGTGCCAGCAGTTTAGGGCCGGGACAGGGGACTTATGGCTACACCTTC.

The J gene is TRBJ2-3, the V gene TRBV5-6; D uncertain. The CDR3 contains 11 residues. V lost 4 bases and J 2 bases, leaving 2 bases between the germline ends. The germline gives CDR1 SGHDT, CDR2 YYEEEE. The CDR3 DNA reads TGTGCCAGCAGCGCCACAGATACGCAGTATTTT. Its translation is CASSATDTQYF. Using reference TRBV5-6 and TRBJ2-3 for the parts outside the CDR3, the full variable domain is DAGVTQSPTHLIKTRGQQVTLRCSPKSGHDTVSWYQQALGQGPQFIFQYYEEEERQRGNFPDRFSGHQFPNYSSELNVNALLLGDSALYLCASSATDTQYFGPGTRLTVL.

This chain joins TRBV11-3 and TRBJ2-1; TRBD2 matches at 7 bases. CDR1 is SGHNT, CDR2 YENEEA, per germline. CDR3 length: 15 residues. V shed 8 bases, J shed 6 bases, and the junction held 13 bases outside the gene matches. The CDR3 spells CASARGSGVFNEQFF. The CDR3 DNA is TGTGCCAGCGCCCGAGGAAGCGGGGTGTTCAATGAGCAGTTCTTC.

V is TRBV4-3 and J is TRBJ2-4; D call uncertain. CDR1 is LGHNA and CDR2 is YSLEER in the germline V gene. V was trimmed by 0 bases and J by 0 bases, leaving 12 bases between them. The length of the CDR3 is 17 residues. CDR3 sequence (DNA): TGCGCCAGCAGCCAAGATGGTTGGGAATCAGCCAAAAACATTCAGTACTTC. This sequence encodes CASSQDGWESAKNIQYF.

This sequence joins TRBV30 and TRBJ1-1; a possible D gene is TRBD1 (6 bases). Germline lookup yields CDR1 GTSNPN and CDR2 SVGIG (reference sequence). The CDR3 runs 17 residues. The V end was cut by 0 bases, the J end by 8 bases, with 25 bases between. CDR3 in amino acids: CAWSVRQGPDSSWEAFF. The CDR3 bases are TGTGCCTGGAGTGTGAGGCAGGGGCCGGACTCCTCCTGGGAAGCTTTCTTT.

The chain links TRBV27 to TRBJ2-7, with D uncertain. Germline V gene sequence: CDR1 MNHEY, CDR2 SMNVEV (reference sequence). This CDR3 comprises 11 residues. V dropped 5 bases and J dropped 4 bases, with 6 bases sitting between them. The CDR3 coding sequence is TGTGCCAGCAGTGCAGGTTACGAGCAGTACTTC. Protein sequence: CASSAGYEQYF.

The V and J genes are TRBV6-5 and TRBJ2-1; D is unclear. Deletions cut 0 bases from V and 4 bases from J, with 10 bases between. The CDR3 has 15 residues. The germline gives CDR1 MNHEY, CDR2 SVGAGI. Here the CDR3 DNA reads TGTGCCAGCAGTTACTCGAAAAGTGCTTACAATGAGCAGTTCTTC. It is translated as CASSYSKSAYNEQFF.

This clone was counted between two and nine times. V and J are TRBV30 and TRBJ1-2; tentative D call: TRBD1 (5 bases). CDR1 is GTSNPN, CDR2 SVGIG, per germline (reference sequence). CDR3 length equals 13 residues. V was trimmed by 2 bases and J by 3 bases, leaving 10 bases between them. The DNA for the CDR3 is TGTGCCTGGAGTCCAGGGCCGTACTATGGCTACACCTTC. Translating gives CAWSPGPYYGYTF. Complete variable domain (other parts from reference TRBV30 and TRBJ1-2): SQTIHQWPATLVQPVGSPLSLECTVEGTSNPNLYWYRQAAGRGLQLLFYSVGIGQISSEVPQNLSASRPQDRQFILSSKKLLLSDSGFYLCAWSPGPYYGYTFGSGTRLTVV.